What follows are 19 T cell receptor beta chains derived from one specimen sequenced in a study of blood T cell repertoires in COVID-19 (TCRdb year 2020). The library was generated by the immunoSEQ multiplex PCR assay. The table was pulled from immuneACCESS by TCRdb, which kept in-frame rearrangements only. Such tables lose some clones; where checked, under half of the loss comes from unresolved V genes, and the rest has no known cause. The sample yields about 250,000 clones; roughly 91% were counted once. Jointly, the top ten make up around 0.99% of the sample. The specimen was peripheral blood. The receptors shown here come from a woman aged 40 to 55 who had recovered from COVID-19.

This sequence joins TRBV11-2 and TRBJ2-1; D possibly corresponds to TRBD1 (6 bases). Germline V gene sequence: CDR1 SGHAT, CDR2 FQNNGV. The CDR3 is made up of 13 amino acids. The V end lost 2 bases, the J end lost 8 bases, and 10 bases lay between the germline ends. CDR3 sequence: CASSLSQGDEQFF. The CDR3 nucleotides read TGTGCCAGCAGCTTATCACAGGGTGATGAGCAGTTCTTC.

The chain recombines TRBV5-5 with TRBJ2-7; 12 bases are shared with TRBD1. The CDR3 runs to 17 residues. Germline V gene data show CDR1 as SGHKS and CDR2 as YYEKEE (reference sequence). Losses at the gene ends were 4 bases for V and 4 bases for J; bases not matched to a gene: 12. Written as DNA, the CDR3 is TGTGCCAGCAGCGACTACACCCGGGACAGGGGGCGGTACGAGCAGTACGTC. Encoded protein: CASSDYTRDRGRYEQYV.

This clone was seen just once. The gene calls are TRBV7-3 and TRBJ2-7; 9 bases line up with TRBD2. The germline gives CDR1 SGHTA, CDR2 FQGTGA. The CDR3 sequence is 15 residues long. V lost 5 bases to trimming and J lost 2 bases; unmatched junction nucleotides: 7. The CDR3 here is CASSRTPSGTYEQYF. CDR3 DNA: TGTGCCAGCAGCCGCACCCCTAGCGGGACCTACGAGCAGTACTTC.

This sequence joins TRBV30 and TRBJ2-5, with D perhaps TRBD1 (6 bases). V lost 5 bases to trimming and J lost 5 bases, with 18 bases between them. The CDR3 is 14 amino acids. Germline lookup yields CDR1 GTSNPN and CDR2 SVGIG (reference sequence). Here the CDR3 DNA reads TGTGCCTGGGGGGACCGTGGGGGCTGGGAGACCCAGTACTTC. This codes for CAWGDRGGWETQYF.

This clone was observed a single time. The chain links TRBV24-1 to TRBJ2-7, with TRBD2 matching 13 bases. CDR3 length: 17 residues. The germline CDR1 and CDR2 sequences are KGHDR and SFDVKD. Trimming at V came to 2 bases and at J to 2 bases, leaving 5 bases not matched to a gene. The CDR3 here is CATSDSQLAGGPYEQYV. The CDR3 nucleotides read TGTGCCACCAGTGATTCCCAACTAGCGGGGGGGCCCTACGAGCAGTACGTC.

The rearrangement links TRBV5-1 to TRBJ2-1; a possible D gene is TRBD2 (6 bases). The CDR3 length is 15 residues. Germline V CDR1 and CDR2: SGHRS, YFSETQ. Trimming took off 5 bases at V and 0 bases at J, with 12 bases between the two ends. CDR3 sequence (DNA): TGCGCCAGCAGACCGGGCGGGAACTCCTACAATGAGCAGTTCTTC. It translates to CASRPGGNSYNEQFF.

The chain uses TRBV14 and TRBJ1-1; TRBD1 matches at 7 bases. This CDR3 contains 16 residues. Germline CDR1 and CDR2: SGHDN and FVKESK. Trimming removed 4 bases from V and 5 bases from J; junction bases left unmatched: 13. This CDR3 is CASSPLWSGGDTEAFF. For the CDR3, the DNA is TGTGCCAGCAGCCCCCTATGGTCAGGGGGAGATACTGAAGCTTTCTTT.

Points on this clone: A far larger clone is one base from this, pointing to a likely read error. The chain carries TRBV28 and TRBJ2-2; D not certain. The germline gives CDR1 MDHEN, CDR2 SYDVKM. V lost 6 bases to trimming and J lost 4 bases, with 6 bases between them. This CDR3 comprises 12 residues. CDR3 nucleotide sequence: TGTGCCAGCAGCCCCCTCACCGGGGAGCTGTTTTTT. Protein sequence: CASSPLTGELFF.

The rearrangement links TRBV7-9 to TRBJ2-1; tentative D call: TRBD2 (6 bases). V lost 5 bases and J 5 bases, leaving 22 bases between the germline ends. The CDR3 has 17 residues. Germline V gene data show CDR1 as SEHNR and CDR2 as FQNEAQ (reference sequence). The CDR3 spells CASSGIRVAGRNNEQFF. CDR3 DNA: TGTGCCAGCAGCGGGATAAGAGTTGCAGGGAGGAACAATGAGCAGTTCTTC.

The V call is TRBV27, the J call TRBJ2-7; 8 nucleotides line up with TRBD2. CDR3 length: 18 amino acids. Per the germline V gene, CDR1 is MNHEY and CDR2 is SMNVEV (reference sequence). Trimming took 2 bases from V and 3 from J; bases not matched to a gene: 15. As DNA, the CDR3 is TGTGCCAGCAGTTTACCCGACACCAACGGGGGGGCCGACTACGAGCAGTACGTC. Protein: CASSLPDTNGGADYEQYV.

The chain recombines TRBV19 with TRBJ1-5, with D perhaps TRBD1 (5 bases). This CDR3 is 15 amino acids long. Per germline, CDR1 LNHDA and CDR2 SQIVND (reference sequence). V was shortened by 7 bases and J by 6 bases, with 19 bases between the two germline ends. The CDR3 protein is CASIDGGGGSQPQHF. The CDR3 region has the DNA TGTGCCAGTATAGACGGCGGGGGGGGGAGTCAGCCCCAGCATTTT.

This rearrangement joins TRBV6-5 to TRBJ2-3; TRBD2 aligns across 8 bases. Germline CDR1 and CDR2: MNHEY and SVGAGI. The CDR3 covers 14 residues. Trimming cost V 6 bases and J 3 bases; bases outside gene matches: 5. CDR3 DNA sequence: TGTGCCAGCAGCATCAGCGGGAGAACAGATACGCAGTATTTT. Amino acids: CASSISGRTDTQYF.

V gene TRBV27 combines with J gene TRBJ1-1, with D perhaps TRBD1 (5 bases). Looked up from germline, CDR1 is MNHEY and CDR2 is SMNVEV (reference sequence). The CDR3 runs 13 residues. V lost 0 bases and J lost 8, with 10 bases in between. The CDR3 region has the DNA TGTGCCAGCAGTTTATCAGGGGTGGGGGAAGCTTTCTTT. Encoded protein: CASSLSGVGEAFF.

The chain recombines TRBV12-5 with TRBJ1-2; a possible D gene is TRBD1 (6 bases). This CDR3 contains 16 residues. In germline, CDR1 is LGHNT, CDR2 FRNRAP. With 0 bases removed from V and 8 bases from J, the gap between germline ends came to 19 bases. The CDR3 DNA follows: TGTGCTAGTGGTTTGGTACAGGGTTTAGTGTTGGGGGGCTACACCTTC. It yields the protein CASGLVQGLVLGGYTF. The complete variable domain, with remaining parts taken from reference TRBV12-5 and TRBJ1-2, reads DARVTQTPRHKVTEMGQEVTMRCQPILGHNTVFWYRQTMMQGLELLAYFRNRAPLDDSGMPKDRFSAEMPDATLATLKIQPSEPRDSAVYFCASGLVQGLVLGGYTFGSGTRLTVV.

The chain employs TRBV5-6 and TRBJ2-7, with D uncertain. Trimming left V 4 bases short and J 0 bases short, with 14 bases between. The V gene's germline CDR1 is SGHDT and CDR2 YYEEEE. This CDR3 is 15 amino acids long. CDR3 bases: TGTGCCAGCAGCCACAGCCTAACAATCTCCTACGAGCAGTACTTC. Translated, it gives CASSHSLTISYEQYF. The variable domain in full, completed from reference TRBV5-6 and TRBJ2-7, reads DAGVTQSPTHLIKTRGQQVTLRCSPKSGHDTVSWYQQALGQGPQFIFQYYEEEERQRGNFPDRFSGHQFPNYSSELNVNALLLGDSALYLCASSHSLTISYEQYFGPGTRLTVT.

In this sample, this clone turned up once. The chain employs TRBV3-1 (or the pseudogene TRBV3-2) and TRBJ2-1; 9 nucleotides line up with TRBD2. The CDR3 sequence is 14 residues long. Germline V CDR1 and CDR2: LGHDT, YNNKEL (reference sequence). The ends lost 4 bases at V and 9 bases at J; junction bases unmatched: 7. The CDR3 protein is CASSPGLAEPEQFF. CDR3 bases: TGTGCCAGCAGCCCGGGACTAGCCGAGCCTGAGCAGTTCTTC.

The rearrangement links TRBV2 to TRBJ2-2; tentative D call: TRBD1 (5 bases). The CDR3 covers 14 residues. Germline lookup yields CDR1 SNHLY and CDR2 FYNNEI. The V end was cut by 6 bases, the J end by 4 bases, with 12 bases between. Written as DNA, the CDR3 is TGTGCCAGCAGGGGGCGCTCGGGCACCGGGGAGCTGTTTTTT. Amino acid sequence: CASRGRSGTGELFF.

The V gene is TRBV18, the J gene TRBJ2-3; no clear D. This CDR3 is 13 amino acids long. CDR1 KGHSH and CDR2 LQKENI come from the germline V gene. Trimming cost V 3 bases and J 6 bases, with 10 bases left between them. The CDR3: CASSPLVADTQYF. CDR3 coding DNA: TGTGCCAGCTCACCCCTAGTGGCTGATACGCAGTATTTT.

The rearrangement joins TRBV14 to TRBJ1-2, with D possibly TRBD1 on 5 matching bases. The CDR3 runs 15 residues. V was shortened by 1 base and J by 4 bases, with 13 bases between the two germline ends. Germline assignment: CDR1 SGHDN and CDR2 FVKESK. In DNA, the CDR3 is TGTGCCAGCAGCCAAGGACAGATGGCCCTCTATGGCTACACCTTC. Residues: CASSQGQMALYGYTF.